A selection of T cell receptor beta chains follows, all from one sample in a study of beta chain features in type 1 diabetes. The protocol was immunoSEQ multiplex PCR, while the TCRdb copy is restricted to in-frame clones and leaves out a portion. This sample has over 300,000 clones, with approximately 9.7% found just once. The sample was central memory CD4+ T cells from blood. Receptors originate from a man aged 30-40 years with type 1 diabetes. Both conserved end residues are part of each CDR3. The D gene is left open where the match is weak. For some rows the clone size is stated as once, few or many, or as a class when expanded; others skip it.

V gene	clone size	D gene	J gene	CDR3 protein	CDR3 DNA
TRBV7-2	few	.	TRBJ1-2	CASSSDTINYGYTF	TGTGCCAGCAGCTCGGACACTATAAACTATGGCTACACCTTC
TRBV7-2	few	.	TRBJ2-7	CASSLAGGRDEQYF	TGTGCCAGCAGCTTAGCGGGGGGGCGAGACGAGCAGTACTTC
TRBV28	many	TRBD1	TRBJ2-7	CASSLAYRGLILEQYF	TGTGCCAGCAGTTTAGCTTACAGGGGGTTGATCCTGGAGCAGTACTTC
TRBV4-3	few	.	TRBJ2-6	CASSQGGALGANVLTF	TGCGCCAGCAGCCAAGGTGGGGCGTTAGGGGCCAACGTCCTGACTTTC
TRBV10-3	few	.	TRBJ2-2	CATQDGGGPTGELFF	TGTGCCACCCAGGACGGAGGGGGCCCCACCGGGGAGCTGTTTTTT
TRBV2	.	.	TRBJ1-2	CASSEAQIYGYTF	TGTGCCAGCAGTGAAGCCCAGATCTATGGCTACACCTTC
TRBV7-2	.	.	TRBJ1-1	CASSLEKAREAFF	TGTGCCAGCAGCTTAGAGAAGGCCAGGGAAGCTTTCTTT
TRBV7-2	few	.	TRBJ1-2	CASSLKGDYGYTF	TGTGCCAGCAGCTTAAAGGGGGACTATGGCTACACCTTC
TRBV28	.	.	TRBJ2-1	CASSFEQLYNEQFF	TGTGCCAGCAGTTTCGAACAGCTTTACAATGAGCAGTTCTTC
TRBV27	.	TRBD1	TRBJ2-5	CASSKRDSQETQYF	TGTGCCAGCAGTAAAAGGGACAGCCAAGAGACCCAGTACTTC
TRBV6-6	.	.	TRBJ2-3	CASSPDGARVMQYF	TGTGCCAGCAGTCCCGACGGAGCCCGAGTGATGCAGTATTTT
TRBV29-1	.	.	TRBJ2-7	CSVEGLEDEQYF	TGCAGCGTTGAGGGGCTAGAGGACGAGCAGTACTTC
TRBV28	.	.	TRBJ1-5	CASRGTRRNQPQHF	TGTGCCAGCAGAGGTACCCGGCGCAATCAGCCCCAGCATTTT
TRBV6-1	.	.	TRBJ1-3	CASQRGLPVGNTIYF	TGTGCCAGCCAGCGGGGCCTGCCGGTCGGAAACACCATATATTTT
TRBV6-1	few	TRBD1	TRBJ1-3	CASTSGTVGNTIYF	TGTGCCAGCACCTCCGGGACAGTCGGAAACACCATATATTTT
TRBV18	few	.	TRBJ1-1	CASSPNRNTEAFF	TGTGCCAGCTCACCGAACAGGAACACTGAAGCTTTCTTT
TRBV28	.	.	TRBJ1-1	CASSPPRGDEAFF	TGTGCCAGCAGTCCCCCACGGGGCGATGAAGCTTTCTTT
TRBV30	many	.	TRBJ1-5	CAWSVLSQGPQPQHF	TGTGCCTGGAGTGTACTATCGCAGGGGCCTCAGCCCCAGCATTTT
TRBV11-2	.	TRBD1	TRBJ2-1	CASSSSYRGLRDEQFF	TGTGCCAGCAGCTCCTCGTACAGGGGGCTTCGAGATGAGCAGTTCTTC
TRBV28	few	.	TRBJ1-1	CASSLMGRGYTEAFF	TGTGCCAGCAGTTTGATGGGGCGAGGATACACTGAAGCTTTCTTT
TRBV7-2	few	.	TRBJ1-1	CASSLGRDEAFF	TGTGCCAGCAGCTTAGGGAGAGACGAAGCTTTCTTT
TRBV21-1	few	.	TRBJ2-3	CASSGTSGGVSTDTQYF	TGTGCCAGCAGCGGGACTAGCGGGGGGGTGAGCACAGATACGCAGTATTTT
TRBV12-5	few	.	TRBJ2-5	CASGLVQLSGGWETQYF	TGTGCTAGTGGTTTGGTACAATTGAGTGGGGGGTGGGAGACCCAGTACTTC
TRBV13	few	TRBD1	TRBJ1-5	CASSLGGGRDQPQHF	TGTGCCAGCAGCTTAGGAGGGGGCCGGGATCAGCCCCAGCATTTT
TRBV2	few	.	TRBJ1-2	CASSEALARNYGYTF	TGTGCCAGCAGTGAAGCCTTGGCTCGGAACTATGGCTACACCTTC